This T cell receptor (beta chain) was observed in a study of OX40 agonist ivuxolimab in advanced cancers. Looking at the study overall: Partial responses occurred in three patients (one hepatocellular carcinoma, two cutaneous melanoma). Study-level findings and limits: More expanded clones were found, on average, in CD8+ than in CD4+ T cells. Circulating CD4+ and CD8+ T cells showed clonal expansion by week 6 at 0.1 to 3.0 mg/kg.

With respect to this clone: Its antigen is unknown.

With autoimmune disease history or systemic immunosuppression, patients were excluded. The repertoire was sequenced with immunoSEQ multiplex PCR; TCRdb's copy has only in-frame clones and lacks some. The sample holds tens of thousands of clones, about 88% seen once. The germline V and J ends were trimmed by 1 base and 7 bases, with 22 bases remaining between them. Germline V lookup: CDR1 MGHRA, CDR2 YSYEKL. The CDR3 consists of 17 residues. This TCR came from an adult with an advanced solid tumor such as melanoma, head and neck, liver or kidney cancer. Sequencing was performed on CD4+ or CD8+ T cells sorted from blood, taken in a trial of the OX40 agonist ivuxolimab. This chain joins TRBV4-1 and TRBJ1-2; TRBD1 is a possible D gene (5 bases). The CDR3 DNA follows: TGCGCCAGCAGCCAAGTGGTCAACGCAGGGATCTCATCTGGCTACACCTTC. Protein sequence: CASSQVVNAGISSGYTF.